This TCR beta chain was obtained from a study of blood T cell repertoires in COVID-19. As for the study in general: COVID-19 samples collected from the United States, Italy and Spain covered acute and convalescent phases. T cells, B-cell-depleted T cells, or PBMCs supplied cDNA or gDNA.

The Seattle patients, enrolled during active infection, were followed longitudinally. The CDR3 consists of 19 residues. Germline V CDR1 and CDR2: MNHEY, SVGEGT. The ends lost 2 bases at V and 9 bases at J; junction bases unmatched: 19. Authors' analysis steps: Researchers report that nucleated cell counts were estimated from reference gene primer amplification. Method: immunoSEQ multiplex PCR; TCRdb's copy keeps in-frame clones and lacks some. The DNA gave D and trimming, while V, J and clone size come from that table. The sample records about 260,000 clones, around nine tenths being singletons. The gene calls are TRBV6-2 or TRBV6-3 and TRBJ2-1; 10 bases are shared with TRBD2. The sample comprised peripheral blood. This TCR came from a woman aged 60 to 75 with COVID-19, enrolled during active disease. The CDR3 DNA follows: TGTGCCAGCAGTTACAGGGCCCCCACTAGCGGGGACCTCCATATTGAGCAGTTCTTC. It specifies CASSYRAPTSGDLHIEQFF.